The clone carrying this T cell receptor (beta chain) was seen at least ten times. Regarding time point: newly diagnosed GD, antithyroid drugs for less than 3 months. Researchers made the TCR library from RNA that was extracted from PBMCs. CDR3-region Arm-PCR and iRepertoire HTBI primers produced the TCR beta libraries. Each CDR3 protein gets one entry after TCRdb re-called the multiplex PCR reads with MiXCR. This repertoire shows roughly 500,000 distinct CDR3 sequences, roughly 14% found once; its top ten account for 10%. This specimen belongs to a study of regulatory T cells in long-lasting Graves disease. This sample also appeared in a second study, on T cells in Graves' hyperthyroidism and ophthalmopathy.

The sequence derives from a man aged 25 to 40 with Graves disease. Source: peripheral blood mononuclear cells (PBMCs), taken at new diagnosis, from a patient treated with antithyroid drugs.

CDR3: CASSLAPGAQGYTF. The CDR3 coding sequence is TGTGCCAGCAGCTTAGCGCCGGGGGCGCAGGGCTACACCTTC. The J gene is TRBJ1-2, the V gene TRBV7-8; D perhaps matches TRBD1 (6 bases). The CDR3 is made up of 14 amino acids. Per the germline V gene, CDR1 is SGHVS and CDR2 is FQNEAQ. The V end lost 0 bases, the J end lost 8 bases, and 13 bases lay between the germline ends.